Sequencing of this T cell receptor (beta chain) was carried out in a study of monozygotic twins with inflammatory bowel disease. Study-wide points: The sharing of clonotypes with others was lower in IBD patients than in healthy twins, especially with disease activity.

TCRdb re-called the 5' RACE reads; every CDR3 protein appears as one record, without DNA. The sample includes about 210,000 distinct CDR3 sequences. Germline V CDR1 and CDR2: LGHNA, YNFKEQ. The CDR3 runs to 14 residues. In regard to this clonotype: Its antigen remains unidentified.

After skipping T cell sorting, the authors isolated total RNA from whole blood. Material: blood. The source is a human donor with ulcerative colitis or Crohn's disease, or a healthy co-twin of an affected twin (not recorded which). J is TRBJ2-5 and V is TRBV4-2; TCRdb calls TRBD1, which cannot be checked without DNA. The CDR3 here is CASSPEGRGETQYF.